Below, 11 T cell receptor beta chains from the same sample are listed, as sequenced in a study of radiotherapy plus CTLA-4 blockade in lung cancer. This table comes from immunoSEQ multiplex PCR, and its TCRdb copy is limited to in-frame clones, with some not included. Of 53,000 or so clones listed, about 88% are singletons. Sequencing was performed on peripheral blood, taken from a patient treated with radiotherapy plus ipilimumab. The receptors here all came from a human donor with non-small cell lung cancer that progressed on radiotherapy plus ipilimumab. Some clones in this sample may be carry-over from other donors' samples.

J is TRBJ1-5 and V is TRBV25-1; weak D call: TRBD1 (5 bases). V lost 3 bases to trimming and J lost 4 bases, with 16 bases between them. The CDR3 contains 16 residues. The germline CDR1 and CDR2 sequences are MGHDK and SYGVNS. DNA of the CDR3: TGTGCCAGCAGTGAGGTCGGGAGCGCAGGGAATCAGCCCCAGCATTTT. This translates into CASSEVGSAGNQPQHF. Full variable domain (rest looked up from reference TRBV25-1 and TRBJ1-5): EADIYQTPRYLVIGTGKKITLECSQTMGHDKMYWYQQDPGMELHLIHYSYGVNSTEKGDLSSESTVSRIRTEHFPLTLESARPSHTSQYLCASSEVGSAGNQPQHFGDGTRLSIL.

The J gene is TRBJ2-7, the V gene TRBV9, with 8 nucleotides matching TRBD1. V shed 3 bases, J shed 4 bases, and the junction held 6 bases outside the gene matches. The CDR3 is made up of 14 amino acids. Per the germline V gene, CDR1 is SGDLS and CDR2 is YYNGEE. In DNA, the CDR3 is TGTGCCAGCAGCGCCCGGGACAGGACGTACGAGCAGTACTTC. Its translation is CASSARDRTYEQYF.

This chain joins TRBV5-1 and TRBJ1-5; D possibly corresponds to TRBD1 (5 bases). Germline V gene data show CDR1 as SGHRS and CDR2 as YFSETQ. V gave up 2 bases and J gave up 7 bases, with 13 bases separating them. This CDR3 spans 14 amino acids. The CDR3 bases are TGCGCCAGCAGCTTAACAGGCACAGGACAGCCCCAGCATTTT. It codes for CASSLTGTGQPQHF.

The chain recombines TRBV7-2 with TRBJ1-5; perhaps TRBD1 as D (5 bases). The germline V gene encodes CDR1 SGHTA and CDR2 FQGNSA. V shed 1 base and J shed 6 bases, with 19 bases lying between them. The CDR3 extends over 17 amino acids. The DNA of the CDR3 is TGTGCCAGCAGCTTAGTGGGCAGGGCCAGGGTGGCTCAGCCCCAGCATTTT. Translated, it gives CASSLVGRARVAQPQHF.

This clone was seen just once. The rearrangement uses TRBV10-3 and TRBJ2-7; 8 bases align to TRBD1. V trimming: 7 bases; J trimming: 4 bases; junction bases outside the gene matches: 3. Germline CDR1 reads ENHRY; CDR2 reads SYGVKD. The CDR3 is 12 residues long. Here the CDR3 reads CAIKDRVYEQYF. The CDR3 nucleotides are TGTGCCATCAAGGACAGGGTGTACGAGCAGTACTTC.

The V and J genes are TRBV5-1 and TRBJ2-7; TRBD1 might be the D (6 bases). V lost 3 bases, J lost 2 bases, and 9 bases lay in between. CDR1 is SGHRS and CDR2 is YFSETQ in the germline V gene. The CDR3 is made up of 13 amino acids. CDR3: CASSSGQPYEQYF. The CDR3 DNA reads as TGCGCCAGCAGCTCCGGACAGCCCTACGAGCAGTACTTC. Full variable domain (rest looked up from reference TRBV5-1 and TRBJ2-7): KAGVTQTPRYLIKTRGQQVTLSCSPISGHRSVSWYQQTPGQGLQFLFEYFSETQRNKGNFPGRFSGRQFSNSRSEMNVSTLELGDSALYLCASSSGQPYEQYFGPGTRLTVT.

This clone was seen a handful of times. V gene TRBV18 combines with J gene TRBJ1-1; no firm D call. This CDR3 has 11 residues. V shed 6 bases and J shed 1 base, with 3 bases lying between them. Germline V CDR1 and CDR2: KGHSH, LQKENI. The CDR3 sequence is CASSQNTEAFF. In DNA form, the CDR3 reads TGTGCCAGCTCCCAGAACACTGAAGCTTTCTTT.

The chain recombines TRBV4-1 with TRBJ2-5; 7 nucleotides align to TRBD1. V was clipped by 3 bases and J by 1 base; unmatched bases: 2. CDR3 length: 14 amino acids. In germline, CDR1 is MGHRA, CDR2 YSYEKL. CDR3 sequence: CASSHGTAQETQYF. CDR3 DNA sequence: TGCGCCAGCAGCCACGGGACAGCCCAAGAGACCCAGTACTTC.

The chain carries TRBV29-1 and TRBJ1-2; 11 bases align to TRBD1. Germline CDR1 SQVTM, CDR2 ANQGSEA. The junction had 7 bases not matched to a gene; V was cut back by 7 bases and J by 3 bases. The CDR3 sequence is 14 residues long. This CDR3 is CSGAGTGGDYGYTF. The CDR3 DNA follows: TGCAGCGGAGCCGGGACAGGGGGTGACTATGGCTACACCTTC.

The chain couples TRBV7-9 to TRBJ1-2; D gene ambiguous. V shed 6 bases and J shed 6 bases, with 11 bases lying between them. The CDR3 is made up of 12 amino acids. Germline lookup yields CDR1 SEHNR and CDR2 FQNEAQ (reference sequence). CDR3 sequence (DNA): TGTGCCAGCAGGGCAGGTTCGGATGGCTACACCTTC. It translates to CASRAGSDGYTF.

In DNA, the CDR3 is TGTGCCAGCAGCGCCGGACTAGCGGGGGTCACCGGGGAGCTGTTTTTT. Protein sequence: CASSAGLAGVTGELFF. The chain links TRBV7-7 to TRBJ2-2; 13 positions match TRBD2. V gave up 5 bases and J gave up 4 bases; unmatched junction bases: 4. CDR3 length: 16 residues. Germline lookup yields CDR1 SSHAT and CDR2 FNYEAQ (reference sequence).